This entry lists 8 T cell receptor beta chains sequenced from one sample in a study of cytotoxic CD8 clonotypes in ibrutinib-treated CLL. Libraries were prepared by immunoSEQ multiplex PCR; TCRdb keeps only in-frame clonotypes and omits some of them. The top ten clones hold 5.7% of a sample with about 68,000 clones, roughly 72% of them seen once. The sequencing here drew on PBMCs, taken after 12 months of ibrutinib treatment. These receptors were collected from a human donor with chronic lymphocytic leukemia.

The V and J genes are TRBV13 and TRBJ2-7; TRBD2 matches 7 bases. The V gene's germline CDR1 is PRHDT and CDR2 FYEKMQ (reference sequence). With 2 bases clipped from V and 4 bases from J, the junction kept 14 bases outside the gene matches. The CDR3 sequence is 17 residues long. The CDR3 DNA follows: TGTGCCAGCAGCTTAAAGTGGGGGGGGACCACTAAGTACGAGCAGTACTTC. This sequence encodes CASSLKWGGTTKYEQYF.

The chain is built from TRBV25-1 and TRBJ2-2; possible D gene TRBD2, 5 bases. In germline, CDR1 is MGHDK, CDR2 SYGVNS. The CDR3 spans 14 residues. The V and J ends lost 5 bases and 3 bases respectively, with 10 bases between them. The CDR3 is CASSPPGYTGELFF. The CDR3 DNA sequence: TGTGCCAGCAGTCCTCCGGGGTACACCGGGGAGCTGTTTTTT.

The J gene is TRBJ2-7, the V gene TRBV29-1, with 7 nucleotides matching TRBD1. The V and J ends lost 7 bases and 2 bases, in that order; junction bases with no gene match: 5. CDR1 and CDR2 from the germline V gene are SQVTM and ANQGSEA. The CDR3 spans 12 residues. The CDR3 DNA is TGCAGCGGGACCGGGACAGCCTACGAGCAGTACTTC. It is translated as CSGTGTAYEQYF.

The chain is built from TRBV5-1 and TRBJ1-3; a possible D gene is TRBD1 (5 bases). Germline loops: CDR1 SGHRS, CDR2 YFSETQ. This CDR3 is built from 14 residues. The V end lost 7 bases, the J end lost 0 bases, and 11 bases lay between the germline ends. CDR3 loop: CASGPGSSGNTIYF. CDR3 DNA sequence: TGCGCCAGCGGACCAGGGAGCTCTGGAAACACCATATATTTT.

The sample holds a few counts of this clone. The chain links TRBV5-8 to TRBJ2-7; D is unclear. V gave up 10 bases and J gave up 3 bases, with 11 bases separating them. Looked up from germline, CDR1 is SGHTS and CDR2 is YDEGEE. The CDR3 is 11 amino acids. The CDR3 protein is CAAEEHYEQYF. DNA of the CDR3: TGTGCCGCCGAGGAACACTACGAGCAGTACTTC. Full variable domain (outside the CDR3, taken from reference TRBV5-8 and TRBJ2-7): EAGVTQSPTHLIKTRGQQATLRCSPISGHTSVYWYQQALGLGLQFLLWYDEGEERNRGNFPPRFSGRQFPNYSSELNVNALELEDSALYLCAAEEHYEQYFGPGTRLTVT.

This clone was seen more than once but under ten times. The rearrangement links TRBV10-3 to TRBJ2-2; 8 positions agree with TRBD1. The germline V gene encodes CDR1 ENHRY and CDR2 SYGVKD. The CDR3 is 13 amino acids. J gave up 4 bases and V 10 bases, and 5 bases lay outside the gene matches. CDR3 residues: CATGQGSTGELFF. The DNA for the CDR3 is TGTGCCACCGGACAGGGCTCCACCGGGGAGCTGTTTTTT.

V and J are TRBV6-1 and TRBJ2-3, with unresolved D. CDR1 and CDR2 (germline): MNHNS, SASEGT. This CDR3 is 15 amino acids long. The V end was cut by 2 bases, the J end by 2 bases, with 11 bases between. CDR3 residues: CASSESQALTDTQYF. In DNA, the CDR3 is TGTGCCAGCAGTGAATCCCAGGCCCTCACAGATACGCAGTATTTT.

J is TRBJ2-6 and V is TRBV9; a weak D match, TRBD2 (6 bases). Germline CDR1 reads SGDLS; CDR2 reads YYNGEE. The CDR3 extends over 17 amino acids. V dropped 0 bases and J dropped 3 bases, with 13 bases sitting between them. The CDR3, as DNA: TGTGCCAGCAGCGTAGAGGATTGGGGGGATGGGGCCAACGTCCTGACTTTC. This codes for CASSVEDWGDGANVLTF.